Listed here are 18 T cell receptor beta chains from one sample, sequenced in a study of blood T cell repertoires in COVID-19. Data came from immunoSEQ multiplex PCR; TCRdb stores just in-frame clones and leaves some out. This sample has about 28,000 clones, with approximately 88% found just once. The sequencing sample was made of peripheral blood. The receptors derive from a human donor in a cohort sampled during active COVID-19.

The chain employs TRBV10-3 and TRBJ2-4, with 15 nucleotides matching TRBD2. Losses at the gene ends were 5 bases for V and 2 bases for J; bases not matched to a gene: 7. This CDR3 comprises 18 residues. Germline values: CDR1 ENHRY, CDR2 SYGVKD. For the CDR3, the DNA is TGTGCCATCAGTCAACCGGGACTAGCGGGGGGTTCCAAAAACATTCAGTACTTC. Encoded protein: CAISQPGLAGGSKNIQYF.

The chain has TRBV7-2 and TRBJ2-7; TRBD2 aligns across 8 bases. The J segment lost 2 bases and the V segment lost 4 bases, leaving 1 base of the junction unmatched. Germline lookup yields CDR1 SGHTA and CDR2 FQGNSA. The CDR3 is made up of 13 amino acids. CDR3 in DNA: TGTGCCAGCAGCTCTAGCGGGCCCTACGAGCAGTACTTC. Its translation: CASSSSGPYEQYF.

This chain's CDR3 is CASSPPVAGGSPCTQYF. The CDR3 coding sequence is TGTGCCAGCAGCCCTCCCGTAGCGGGAGGTTCCCCCTGTACGCAGTATTTT. This chain uses TRBV7-3 with TRBJ2-3; TRBD2 matches at 10 bases. The V gene's germline CDR1 is SGHTA and CDR2 FQGTGA. V lost 5 bases and J lost 8; bases outside the gene matches: 16. CDR3 length: 17 residues.

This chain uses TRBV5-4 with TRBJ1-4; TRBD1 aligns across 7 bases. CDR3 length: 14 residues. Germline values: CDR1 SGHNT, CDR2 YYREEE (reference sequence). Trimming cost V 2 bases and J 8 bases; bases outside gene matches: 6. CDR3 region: CASSLSYRGEKLFF. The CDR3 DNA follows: TGTGCCAGCAGCTTATCTTACAGGGGCGAAAAACTGTTTTTT.

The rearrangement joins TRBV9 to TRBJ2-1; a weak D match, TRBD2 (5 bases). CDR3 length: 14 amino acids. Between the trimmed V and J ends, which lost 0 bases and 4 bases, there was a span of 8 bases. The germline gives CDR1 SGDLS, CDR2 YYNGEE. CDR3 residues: CASSVGTSYNEQFF. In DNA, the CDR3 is TGTGCCAGCAGCGTAGGGACTTCATACAATGAGCAGTTCTTC.

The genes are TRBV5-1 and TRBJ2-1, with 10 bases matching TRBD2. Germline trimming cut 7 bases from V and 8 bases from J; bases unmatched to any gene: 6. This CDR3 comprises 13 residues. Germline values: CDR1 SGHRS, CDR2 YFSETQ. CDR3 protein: CASWASGSHEQFF. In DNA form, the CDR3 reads TGCGCCAGCTGGGCTAGCGGGAGCCATGAGCAGTTCTTC.

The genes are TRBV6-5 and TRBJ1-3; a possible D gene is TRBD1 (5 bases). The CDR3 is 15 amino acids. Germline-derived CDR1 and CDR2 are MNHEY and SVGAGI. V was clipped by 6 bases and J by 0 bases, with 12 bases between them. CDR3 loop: CASRGQGFSGNTIYF. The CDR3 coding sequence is TGTGCCAGCAGGGGCCAGGGATTCTCTGGAAACACCATATATTTT.

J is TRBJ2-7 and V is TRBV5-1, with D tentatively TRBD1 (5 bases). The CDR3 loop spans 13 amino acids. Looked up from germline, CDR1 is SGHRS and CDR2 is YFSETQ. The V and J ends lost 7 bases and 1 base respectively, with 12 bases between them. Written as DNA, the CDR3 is TGCGCCAGCCAGAAGACAGAATCCTACGAGCAGTACTTC. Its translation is CASQKTESYEQYF.

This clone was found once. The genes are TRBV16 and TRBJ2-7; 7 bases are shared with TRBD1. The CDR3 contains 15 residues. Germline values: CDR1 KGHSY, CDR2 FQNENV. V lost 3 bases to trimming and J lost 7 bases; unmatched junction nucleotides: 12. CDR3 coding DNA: TGTGCCAGCAGCCATCTCGGACAGGAGCCTCGGGAGCAGTACTTC. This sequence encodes CASSHLGQEPREQYF.

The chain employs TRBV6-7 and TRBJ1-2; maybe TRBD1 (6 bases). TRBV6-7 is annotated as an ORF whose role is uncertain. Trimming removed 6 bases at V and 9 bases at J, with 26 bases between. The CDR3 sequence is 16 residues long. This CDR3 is CASRAGCGGVRGSYTF. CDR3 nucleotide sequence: TGTGCCAGCAGGGCCGGCTGCGGGGGAGTAAGGGGGAGCTACACCTTC.

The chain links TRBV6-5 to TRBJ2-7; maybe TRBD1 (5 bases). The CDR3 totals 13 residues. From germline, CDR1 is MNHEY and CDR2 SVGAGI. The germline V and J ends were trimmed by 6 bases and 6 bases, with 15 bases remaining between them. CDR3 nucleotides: TGTGCCAGCAGCGGCAGGGCATCCCGCGAGCAGTACTTC. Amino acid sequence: CASSGRASREQYF.

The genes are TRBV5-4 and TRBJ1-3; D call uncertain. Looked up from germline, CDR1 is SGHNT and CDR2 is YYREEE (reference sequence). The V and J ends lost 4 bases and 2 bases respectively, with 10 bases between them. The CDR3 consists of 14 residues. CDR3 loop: CASSGPGAGNTIYF. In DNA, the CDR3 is TGTGCCAGCAGCGGACCGGGAGCTGGAAACACCATATATTTT.

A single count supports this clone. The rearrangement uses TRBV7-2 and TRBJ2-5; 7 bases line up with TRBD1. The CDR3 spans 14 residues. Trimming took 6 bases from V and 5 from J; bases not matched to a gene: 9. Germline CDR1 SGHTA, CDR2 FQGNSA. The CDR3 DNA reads TGTGCCAGCAGTCGGGACAGCGTGGGCGAGACCCAGTACTTC. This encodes CASSRDSVGETQYF. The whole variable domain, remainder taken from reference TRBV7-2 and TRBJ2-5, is GAGVSQSPSNKVTEKGKDVELRCDPISGHTALYWYRQSLGQGLEFLIYFQGNSAPDKSGLPSDRFSAERTGGSVSTLTIQRTQQEDSAVYLCASSRDSVGETQYFGPGTRLLVL.

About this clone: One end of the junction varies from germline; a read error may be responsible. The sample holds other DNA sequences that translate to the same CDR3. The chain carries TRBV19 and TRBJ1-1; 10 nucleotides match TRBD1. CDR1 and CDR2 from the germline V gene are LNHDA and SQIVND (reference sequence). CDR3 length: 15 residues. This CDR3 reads CASSISGTGVAEAFF. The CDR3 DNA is TGTGCCAGTAGTATATCCGGGACAGGGGTCGCTGAGGCTTTCTTT.

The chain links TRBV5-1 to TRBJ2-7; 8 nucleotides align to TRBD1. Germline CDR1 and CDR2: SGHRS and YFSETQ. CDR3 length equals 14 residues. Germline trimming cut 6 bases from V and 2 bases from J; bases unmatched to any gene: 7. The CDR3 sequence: CASTLRTGPYEQYF. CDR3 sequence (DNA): TGCGCCAGCACCCTTAGGACAGGGCCCTACGAGCAGTACTTC.

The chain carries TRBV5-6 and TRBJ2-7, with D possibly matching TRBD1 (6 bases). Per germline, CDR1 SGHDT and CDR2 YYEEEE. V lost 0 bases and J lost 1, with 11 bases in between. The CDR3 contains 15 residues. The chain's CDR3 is CASSLAAGTSYEQYF. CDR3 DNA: TGTGCCAGCAGCTTGGCGGCCGGGACATCCTACGAGCAGTACTTC. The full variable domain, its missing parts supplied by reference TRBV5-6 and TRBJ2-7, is DAGVTQSPTHLIKTRGQQVTLRCSPKSGHDTVSWYQQALGQGPQFIFQYYEEEERQRGNFPDRFSGHQFPNYSSELNVNALLLGDSALYLCASSLAAGTSYEQYFGPGTRLTVT.

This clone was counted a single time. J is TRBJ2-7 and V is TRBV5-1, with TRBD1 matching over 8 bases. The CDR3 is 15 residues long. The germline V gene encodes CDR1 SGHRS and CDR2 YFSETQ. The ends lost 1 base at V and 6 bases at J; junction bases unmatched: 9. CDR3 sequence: CASSLRTGKEAEQYF. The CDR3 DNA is TGCGCCAGCAGCTTGCGGACAGGGAAAGAAGCCGAGCAGTACTTC.

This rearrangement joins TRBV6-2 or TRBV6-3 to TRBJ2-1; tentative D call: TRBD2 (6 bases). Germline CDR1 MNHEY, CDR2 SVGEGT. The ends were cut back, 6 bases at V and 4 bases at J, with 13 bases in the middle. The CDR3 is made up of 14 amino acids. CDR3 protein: CASSWDWAYNEQFF. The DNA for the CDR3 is TGTGCCAGCAGCTGGGACTGGGCTTACAATGAGCAGTTCTTC.